These T cell receptor beta chains were read from a single sample in a study of CD8 T cells in Susac syndrome. TCRdb called the immunoSEQ multiplex PCR reads again in MiXCR, with one record for every CDR3 protein. Seen here are 350,000 to 550,000 distinct CDR3 sequences, more than 70% observed once, and the top ten hold approximately 0.12%. Sequencing used CD8+ T cells from PBMCs. The source is a human donor with multiple sclerosis. The CDR3 runs from the conserved cysteine through the conserved F or W. The order of the fields is clone size, V gene, J gene, CDR3 length, D gene, CDR3 protein, CDR3 DNA. A D gene is named only where the DNA matches it firmly. Where a row states a size, it is once, few, many or the class of an expanded clone; other rows omit it.

-	TRBV2	TRBJ1-5	15	-	CASSVGESSNQPQHF	TGTGCCAGCAGTGTCGGAGAAAGTAGCAATCAGCCCCAGCATTTT
-	TRBV4-1	TRBJ1-2	15	-	CASSPVSTANYGYTF	TGCGCCAGCAGCCCGGTATCCACAGCTAACTATGGCTACACCTTC
-	TRBV29-1	TRBJ1-4	17	TRBD1	CSVTPGTGEQLREKLFF	TGCAGCGTCACCCCCGGGACAGGAGAACAACTCCGCGAAAAACTGTTTTTT
-	TRBV20-1	TRBJ2-3	17	-	CSARRRDSPDIQDTQYF	TGCAGTGCTAGAAGGCGGGACTCGCCGGACATACAAGATACGCAGTATTTT
-	TRBV29-1	TRBJ1-2	12	-	CSALGMDYGYTF	TGCAGCGCACTAGGGATGGACTATGGCTACACCTTC
-	TRBV29-1	TRBJ2-7	13	-	CSVESGTSYEQYF	TGCAGCGTTGAGTCTGGGACCTCCTACGAGCAGTACTTC
-	TRBV6-2/TRBV6-3	TRBJ2-7	14	TRBD1	CASSALDRGNEQYF	TGTGCCAGCAGTGCCTTGGACAGGGGCAACGAGCAGTACTTC
-	TRBV6-5	TRBJ2-7	15	-	CASSYSGLVEGEQYF	TGTGCCAGCAGTTACTCTGGGTTAGTTGAAGGGGAGCAGTACTTC
few	TRBV3-1	TRBJ2-7	14	-	CASSQEVGYDEQYF	TGTGCCAGCAGCCAAGAAGTAGGGTACGACGAGCAGTACTTC
-	TRBV20-1	TRBJ1-1	13	-	CSARGRMLSIAFF	TGCAGTGCTAGAGGACGGATGTTGAGCATAGCTTTCTTT
once	TRBV28	TRBJ1-1	16	-	CASSSIWEGGGTEAFF	TGTGCCAGCAGCTCCATCTGGGAGGGTGGTGGCACTGAAGCTTTCTTT
once	TRBV6-4	TRBJ1-1	14	-	CASSDGEGVNEAFF	TGTGCCAGCAGTGATGGTGAGGGGGTAAATGAAGCTTTCTTT
-	TRBV27	TRBJ1-1	13	TRBD1	CASAGQMNTEAFF	TGTGCCAGCGCGGGACAGATGAACACTGAAGCTTTCTTT
-	TRBV11-2	TRBJ1-1	11	-	CASRRGLEAFF	TGTGCCAGCAGACGAGGCCTTGAAGCTTTCTTT
-	TRBV20-1	TRBJ1-3	16	-	CSARDYRGSSGNTIYF	TGCAGTGCTAGAGATTACCGGGGGAGCTCTGGAAACACCATATATTTT
once	TRBV30	TRBJ2-2	13	-	CAWNLGGTGELFF	TGTGCCTGGAATCTCGGCGGGACCGGGGAGCTGTTTTTT
once	TRBV7-9	TRBJ1-2	13	-	CASSLSPLFGYTF	TGTGCCAGCAGCTTGAGCCCCCTTTTTGGCTACACCTTC
once	TRBV11-2	TRBJ2-1	16	-	CASSLGPGVPYNEQFF	TGTGCCAGCAGCTTAGGGCCAGGGGTTCCCTACAATGAGCAGTTCTTC
-	TRBV20-1	TRBJ2-2	11	-	CSAVWNGELFF	TGCAGTGCTGTCTGGAACGGGGAGCTGTTTTTT
few	TRBV6-1	TRBJ2-5	15	-	CASSEGSGQQETQYF	TGTGCCAGCAGTGAAGGGTCCGGACAGCAAGAGACCCAGTACTTC
-	TRBV15	TRBJ2-7	14	-	CATSGRGGADEQYF	TGTGCCACCAGCGGAAGAGGGGGGGCCGACGAGCAGTACTTC
-	TRBV13	TRBJ2-2	14	-	CASSSGEWGGELFF	TGTGCCAGCAGCTCAGGGGAGTGGGGCGGGGAGCTGTTTTTT
once	TRBV6-2/TRBV6-3	TRBJ2-1	15	-	CASRFTGWSYNEQFF	TGTGCCAGCAGGTTCACAGGGTGGTCCTACAATGAGCAGTTCTTC
-	TRBV7-9	TRBJ2-2	19	-	CASSLFLGELLRGHGELFF	TGTGCCAGCAGCTTATTTCTTGGAGAACTCCTAAGAGGTCACGGGGAGCTGTTTTTT
-	TRBV5-4	TRBJ2-7	15	TRBD1	CASSWGTGKAYEQYF	TGTGCCAGCAGCTGGGGGACAGGGAAGGCCTACGAGCAGTACTTC
-	TRBV29-1	TRBJ1-3	14	-	CSVIEVRQGNTIYF	TGCAGCGTTATCGAAGTTCGGCAGGGAAACACCATATATTTT
-	TRBV4-1	TRBJ2-7	15	-	CASSQVAPGTYEQYF	TGCGCCAGCAGCCAAGTGGCCCCGGGGACCTACGAGCAGTACTTC
once	TRBV7-2	TRBJ2-1	15	-	CASRAGTRSYNEQFF	TGTGCCAGCAGGGCCGGGACACGCTCTTACAATGAGCAGTTCTTC
-	TRBV7-9	TRBJ1-2	13	-	CASSQGQIYGYTF	TGTGCCAGCAGCCAAGGACAGATCTATGGCTACACCTTC
-	TRBV28	TRBJ2-7	12	-	CASSSGDFEQYF	TGTGCCAGCAGTTCGGGTGATTTCGAGCAGTACTTC
once	TRBV14	TRBJ1-2	17	TRBD1	CASSQHFRDRGFYGYTF	TGTGCCAGCAGCCAACATTTCCGGGACAGGGGATTCTATGGCTACACCTTC
-	TRBV6-1	TRBJ1-5	15	-	CASSELGLENRPQHF	TGTGCCAGCAGTGAATTGGGGTTGGAGAATCGGCCCCAGCATTTT
-	TRBV5-6	TRBJ2-4	14	TRBD1	CASSLSTGENIQYF	TGTGCCAGCAGCTTGAGTACAGGGGAAAACATTCAGTACTTC
-	TRBV6-2/TRBV6-3	TRBJ2-2	15	-	CASCYRAREAGELFF	TGTGCCAGCTGTTACCGGGCACGAGAAGCCGGGGAGCTGTTTTTT
-	TRBV5-1	TRBJ1-1	14	-	CASSSLHVGTEAFF	TGCGCCAGCAGCTCCCTTCACGTTGGCACTGAAGCTTTCTTT
-	TRBV27	TRBJ1-1	15	TRBD1	CASSLTGAGGTEAFF	TGTGCCAGCAGTTTGACAGGGGCGGGGGGCACTGAAGCTTTCTTT
-	TRBV14	TRBJ2-7	14	TRBD1	CASSQERGLREQYF	TGTGCCAGCAGCCAAGAAAGGGGGCTGCGCGAGCAGTACTTC
-	TRBV5-1	TRBJ1-1	15	-	CASSPGDSSNTEAFF	TGCGCCAGCAGCCCTGGAGACAGTTCGAACACTGAAGCTTTCTTT
-	TRBV12-3/TRBV12-4	TRBJ2-5	15	-	CASSLMVGDQETQYF	TGTGCCAGCAGCCTCATGGTGGGAGACCAAGAGACCCAGTACTTC
-	TRBV18	TRBJ2-7	11	-	CASSRRNEQYF	TGTGCCAGCTCACGACGGAACGAGCAGTACTTC
-	TRBV2	TRBJ1-2	15	-	CATGQFVGANYGYTF	TGTGCCACCGGCCAGTTCGTTGGAGCTAACTATGGCTACACCTTC
-	TRBV2	TRBJ2-7	14	-	CASSEGLVSVEQYF	TGTGCCAGCAGTGAAGGACTAGTGTCGGTCGAGCAGTACTTC
-	TRBV10-3	TRBJ2-1	11	-	CAITGNNEQFF	TGTGCCATTACTGGGAACAATGAGCAGTTCTTC
-	TRBV6-5	TRBJ2-7	15	-	CASRTVGRKAYEQYF	TGTGCCAGCAGAACCGTGGGACGGAAGGCCTACGAGCAGTACTTC
-	TRBV27	TRBJ2-1	15	TRBD2	CASRPRTSGNNGQFF	TGTGCCAGCAGGCCCAGGACTAGCGGAAACAATGGGCAGTTCTTC
once	TRBV7-9	TRBJ1-6	14	-	CASSSMEGNSPLHF	TGTGCCAGCAGCTCCATGGAGGGCAATTCACCCCTCCACTTT
few	TRBV27	TRBJ2-2	15	-	CASSLSPSDTGELFF	TGTGCCAGCAGTTTATCTCCTAGCGACACCGGGGAGCTGTTTTTT
-	TRBV19	TRBJ2-3	15	TRBD2	CASSTGTSGTDTKYF	TGTGCCAGTAGTACCGGGACTAGCGGTACAGATACGAAGTATTTT
-	TRBV6-5	TRBJ2-7	14	-	CASSYSSDTGEQYF	TGTGCCAGCAGTTACTCGTCGGACACGGGGGAGCAGTACTTC
-	TRBV21-1	TRBJ2-3	17	-	CASSKWGDRRCTDTQYF	TGTGCCAGCAGCAAATGGGGGGACAGGCGATGCACAGATACGCAGTATTTT
-	TRBV6-6	TRBJ1-2	16	TRBD1	CASSYSKFTGGDGYTF	TGTGCCAGCAGTTACTCGAAATTTACAGGGGGCGATGGCTACACCTTC
-	TRBV15	TRBJ2-7	16	-	CATSRDPLGGSYEQYF	TGTGCCACCAGCAGAGATCCCCTGGGCGGCTCCTACGAGCAGTACTTC